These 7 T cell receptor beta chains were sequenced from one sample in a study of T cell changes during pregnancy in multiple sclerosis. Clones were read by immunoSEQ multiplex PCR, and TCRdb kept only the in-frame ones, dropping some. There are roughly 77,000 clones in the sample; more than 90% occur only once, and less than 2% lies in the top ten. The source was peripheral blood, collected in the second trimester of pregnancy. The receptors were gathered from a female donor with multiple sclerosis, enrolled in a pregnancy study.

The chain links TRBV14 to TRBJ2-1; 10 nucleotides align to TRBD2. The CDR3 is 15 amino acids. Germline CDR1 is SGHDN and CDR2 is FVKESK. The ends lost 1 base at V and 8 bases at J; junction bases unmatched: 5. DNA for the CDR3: TGTGCCAGCAGCCAAGTTCTAGCGGGAGCCCATGAGCAGTTCTTC. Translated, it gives CASSQVLAGAHEQFF. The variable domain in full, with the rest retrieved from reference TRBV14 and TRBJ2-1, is EAGVTQFPSHSVIEKGQTVTLRCDPISGHDNLYWYRRVMGKEIKFLLHFVKESKQDESGMPNNRFLAERTGGTYSTLKVQPAELEDSGVYFCASSQVLAGAHEQFFGPGTRLTVL.

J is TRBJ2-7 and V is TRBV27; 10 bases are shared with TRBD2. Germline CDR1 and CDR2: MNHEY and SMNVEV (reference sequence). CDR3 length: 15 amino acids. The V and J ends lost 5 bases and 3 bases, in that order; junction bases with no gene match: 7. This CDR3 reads CASSLAGEGNYEQYF. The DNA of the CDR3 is TGTGCCAGCAGTCTAGCGGGAGAAGGAAACTACGAGCAGTACTTC.

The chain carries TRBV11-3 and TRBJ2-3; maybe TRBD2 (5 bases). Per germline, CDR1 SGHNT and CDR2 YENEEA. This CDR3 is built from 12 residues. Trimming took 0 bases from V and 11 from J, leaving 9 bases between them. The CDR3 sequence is CASSLDGVVQYF. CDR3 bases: TGTGCCAGCAGCTTAGACGGGGTGGTGCAGTATTTT.

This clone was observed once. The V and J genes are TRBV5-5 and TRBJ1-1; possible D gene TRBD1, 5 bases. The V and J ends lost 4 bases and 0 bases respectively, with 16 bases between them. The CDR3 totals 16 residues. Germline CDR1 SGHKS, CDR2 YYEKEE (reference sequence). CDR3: CASSLSGGVMNTEAFF. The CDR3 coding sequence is TGTGCCAGCAGCCTATCCGGGGGTGTCATGAACACTGAAGCTTTCTTT. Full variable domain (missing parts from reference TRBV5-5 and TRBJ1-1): DAGVTQSPTHLIKTRGQQVTLRCSPISGHKSVSWYQQVLGQGPQFIFQYYEKEERGRGNFPDRFSARQFPNYSSELNVNALLLGDSALYLCASSLSGGVMNTEAFFGQGTRLTVV.

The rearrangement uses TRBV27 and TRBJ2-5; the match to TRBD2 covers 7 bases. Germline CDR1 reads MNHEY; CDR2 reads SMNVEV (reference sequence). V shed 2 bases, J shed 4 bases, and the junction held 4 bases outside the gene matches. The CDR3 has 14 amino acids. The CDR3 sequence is CASSLRLAGETQYF. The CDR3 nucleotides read TGTGCCAGCAGTTTACGACTAGCCGGAGAGACCCAGTACTTC.

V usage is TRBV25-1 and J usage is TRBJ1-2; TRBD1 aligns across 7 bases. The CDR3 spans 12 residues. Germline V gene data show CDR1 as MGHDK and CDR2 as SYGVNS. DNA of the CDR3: TGTGCGTCCAGGGGGAGTGGCTATGGCTACACCTTC. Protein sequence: CASRGSGYGYTF.

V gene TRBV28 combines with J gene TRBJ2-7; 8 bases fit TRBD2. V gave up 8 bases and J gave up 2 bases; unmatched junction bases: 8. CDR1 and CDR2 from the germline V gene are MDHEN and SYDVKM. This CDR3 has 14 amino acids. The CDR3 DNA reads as TGTGCCAGCGCTGGGAGCGGGGGAACCTACGAGCAGTACTTC. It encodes CASAGSGGTYEQYF.